A selection of T cell receptor beta chains follows, all from one sample in a study of shared clonotypes between healthy human individuals. The table came from immunoSEQ multiplex PCR; TCRdb's copy has only in-frame clones and leaves some out. The sample lists 1,500,000 or so clones; roughly 97% were seen once. Source material: naive CD4+ T cells sorted from blood. These receptors were taken from a man aged 25-45 years in good health. The CDR3 runs from the conserved cysteine through the conserved F or W. A D gene is named only where the DNA matches it firmly. Size is omitted from some rows. Given values are once, few, many or a class for expanded clones.

CAIRGTSGATDTQYF TGTGCCATCAGGGGGACTAGCGGCGCCACAGATACGCAGTATTTT TRBJ2-3 15 TRBV10-3 once TRBD2
CASSPSGRGYNEQFF TGTGCCAGCAGCCCAAGCGGGAGAGGGTACAATGAGCAGTTCTTC TRBJ2-1 15 TRBV9 NA TRBD2
CASSYRGSTREYF TGTGCCAGCAGTTACAGGGGAAGTACGAGGGAGTACTTC TRBJ2-7 13 TRBV6-5 NA NA
CASSGTSDTQYF TGTGCCAGCAGCGGAACTAGCGATACGCAGTATTTT TRBJ2-3 12 TRBV9 NA NA
CASSVDSGPLTDTQYF TGTGCCAGCAGCGTCGATAGCGGCCCACTCACAGATACGCAGTATTTT TRBJ2-3 16 TRBV9 NA NA
CASSMSRTEAFF TGTGCCAGCAGCATGAGTAGGACTGAAGCTTTCTTT TRBJ1-1 12 TRBV28 NA NA
CAGSGSHTDTQYF TGTGCCGGGAGCGGATCCCACACAGATACGCAGTATTTT TRBJ2-3 13 TRBV30 once NA
CASSLQGRYEQYF TGTGCCAGTTCCCTTCAGGGAAGGTACGAGCAGTACTTC TRBJ2-7 13 TRBV2 NA NA
CASSLRLAGVGHEQYF TGTGCCAGCAGCTTAAGATTAGCGGGAGTCGGTCACGAGCAGTACTTC TRBJ2-7 16 TRBV7-8 NA TRBD2
CASSPPTGGAGTGELFF TGTGCCAGCTCACCACCGACAGGGGGCGCAGGGACCGGGGAGCTGTTTTTT TRBJ2-2 17 TRBV18 NA TRBD1
CASRDRWNEKLFF TGTGCCAGCCGGGACAGGTGGAATGAAAAACTGTTTTTT TRBJ1-4 13 TRBV19 NA TRBD1
CASSDRGSSDTQYF TGTGCCAGCAGCGACAGGGGTTCATCGGATACGCAGTATTTT TRBJ2-3 14 TRBV9 NA TRBD1
CASSPLDWANYGYTF TGTGCCAGCAGCCCACTTGACTGGGCAAACTATGGCTACACCTTC TRBJ1-2 15 TRBV5-5 NA NA
CSVEEQNTDTQYF TGCAGCGTTGAAGAACAGAACACAGATACGCAGTATTTT TRBJ2-3 13 TRBV29-1 NA NA
CASSEGNQPQHF TGCGCCAGCAGTGAGGGCAATCAGCCCCAGCATTTT TRBJ1-5 12 TRBV10-1 NA NA
CASSSDRGYTF TGTGCCAGCAGTTCGGACAGAGGCTACACCTTC TRBJ1-2 11 TRBV28 few NA
CASSYTRLAGSYEQYF TGTGCCAGCAGTTACACTAGACTAGCGGGGTCCTACGAGCAGTACTTC TRBJ2-7 16 TRBV6-5 NA TRBD2
CASSLGRGTDTQYF TGTGCCAGCAGCTTGGGCAGGGGCACAGATACGCAGTATTTT TRBJ2-3 14 TRBV13 NA NA
CASSTRQSTDTQYF TGTGCCAGTAGTACGAGACAGAGCACAGATACGCAGTATTTT TRBJ2-3 14 TRBV19 NA NA
CAISESPIGVGELFF TGTGCCATCAGTGAGTCACCTATCGGGGTGGGGGAGCTGTTTTTT TRBJ2-2 15 TRBV10-3 NA NA
CSASPLGEQFF TGCAGTGCTAGCCCACTCGGAGAGCAGTTCTTC TRBJ2-1 11 TRBV20-1 NA NA
CASSVDGDHTEAFF TGTGCCAGCAGCGTAGATGGGGACCATACTGAAGCTTTCTTT TRBJ1-1 14 TRBV9 NA NA
CASSLGLAGGPSTDTQYF TGTGCCAGCAGCTTAGGACTAGCGGGAGGGCCTAGCACAGATACGCAGTATTTT TRBJ2-3 18 TRBV5-4 NA TRBD2
CSGQGKEATQYF TGCAGCGGACAGGGAAAAGAGGCTACGCAGTATTTT TRBJ2-3 12 TRBV29-1 NA TRBD1
CASSLPGGMKSEQYF TGTGCCAGCAGCTTGCCGGGCGGGATGAAGTCCGAGCAGTACTTC TRBJ2-7 15 TRBV5-8 NA NA
CASSSGVSNQPQHF TGTGCCAGCAGCTCGGGGGTTAGCAATCAGCCCCAGCATTTT TRBJ1-5 14 TRBV5-4 NA NA
CASSLELGNYEQYF TGTGCCAGCAGCTTAGAATTGGGGAACTACGAGCAGTACTTC TRBJ2-7 14 TRBV7-2 NA NA
CASSILGGPSNQPQHF TGTGCCAGTAGTATTCTGGGGGGCCCTAGCAATCAGCCCCAGCATTTT TRBJ1-5 16 TRBV19 NA NA
CASSHNTDTQYF TGTGCCAGCAGCCACAACACAGATACGCAGTATTTT TRBJ2-3 12 TRBV13 NA NA
CASSPGVNTDTQYF TGTGCCAGCAGCCCAGGGGTTAACACAGATACGCAGTATTTT TRBJ2-3 14 TRBV5-6 NA NA
CSVEVRQARYGYTF TGCAGCGTTGAGGTTCGACAGGCGAGATATGGCTACACCTTC TRBJ1-2 14 TRBV29-1 NA NA
CASSELADHTGELFF TGTGCCAGCAGCGAACTAGCGGACCACACCGGGGAGCTGTTTTTT TRBJ2-2 15 TRBV9 NA TRBD2
CASSQTGAEAFF TGTGCCAGCAGCCAAACAGGGGCTGAAGCTTTCTTT TRBJ1-1 12 TRBV7-8 NA TRBD1
CASSQETQNTEAFF TGCGCCAGCAGCCAAGAAACGCAGAACACTGAAGCTTTCTTT TRBJ1-1 14 TRBV4-3 NA NA
CASSVAGQGGYEQYF TGTGCCAGCAGCGTAGCGGGACAGGGGGGTTACGAGCAGTACTTC TRBJ2-7 15 TRBV9 NA TRBD1
CATSSRDRDPYSNQPQHF TGTGCCACCAGCAGTAGGGACAGGGACCCCTATAGCAATCAGCCCCAGCATTTT TRBJ1-5 18 TRBV15 NA TRBD1
CASSAFGDRRQETQYF TGTGCCAGCAGCGCGTTTGGGGACAGGCGACAAGAGACCCAGTACTTC TRBJ2-5 16 TRBV9 NA TRBD1
CAISEYRRDTQYF TGTGCCATCAGTGAGTACCGTCGAGATACGCAGTATTTT TRBJ2-3 13 TRBV10-3 NA NA
CASTCNHYEQYF TGTGCCAGCACCTGCAACCACTACGAGCAGTACTTC TRBJ2-7 12 TRBV21-1 NA NA
CAIGPGVAQYF TGTGCCATCGGGCCCGGTGTGGCCCAGTACTTC TRBJ2-5 11 TRBV10-3 NA NA
CASSLDPRDNEQFF TGTGCCAGCAGCTTAGATCCCAGGGACAATGAGCAGTTCTTC TRBJ2-1 14 TRBV7-2 NA NA
CASSLDVYGYTF TGTGCCAGCAGCTTGGATGTCTATGGCTACACCTTC TRBJ1-2 12 TRBV5-5 few NA
CASSDSWDRGREKLFF TGTGCCAGCAGTGACTCGTGGGACAGGGGGCGGGAAAAACTGTTTTTT TRBJ1-4 16 TRBV6-4 NA TRBD1
CASSLVIAGGTDTQYF TGTGCCAGCAGCTTAGTTATAGCGGGGGGCACAGATACGCAGTATTTT TRBJ2-3 16 TRBV7-6 NA TRBD2
CATSREGGYNEQFF TGTGCCACCAGCAGAGAGGGTGGCTACAATGAGCAGTTCTTC TRBJ2-1 14 TRBV15 NA NA
CASSPHTNTGELFF TGTGCCAGCAGCCCTCACACGAACACCGGGGAGCTGTTTTTT TRBJ2-2 14 TRBV5-4 NA NA
CASTLGGRAGETQYF TGTGCCAGCACCCTGGGCGGGAGGGCTGGCGAGACCCAGTACTTC TRBJ2-5 15 TRBV27 NA TRBD2
CASSLLAGGYEQYF TGTGCCAGCAGCTTACTAGCGGGAGGATACGAGCAGTACTTC TRBJ2-7 14 TRBV5-4 NA TRBD2
CASSSRDRVSQPQHF TGTGCCAGCAGCTCCCGGGACAGGGTATCTCAGCCCCAGCATTTT TRBJ1-5 15 TRBV7-8 NA TRBD1
CASSLSGTYEQYF TGTGCCAGCAGCTTAAGCGGAACCTACGAGCAGTACTTC TRBJ2-7 13 TRBV11-2 NA NA
CATSRAKGIYTF TGTGCCACCAGCAGAGCGAAGGGGATATACACCTTC TRBJ1-2 12 TRBV15 NA NA
CASSLGIGWGTSERSNTGELFF TGTGCCAGCAGTTTAGGGATAGGGTGGGGGACTAGCGAAAGATCGAACACCGGGGAGCTGTTTTTT TRBJ2-2 22 TRBV28 NA TRBD2
CASSRPGQGANEQYF TGTGCCAGCAGCAGACCTGGACAGGGGGCAAACGAGCAGTACTTC TRBJ2-7 15 TRBV9 NA TRBD1
CASSPSGRGQSAFF TGTGCCAGCAGTCCCTCGGGTAGGGGACAGTCGGCTTTCTTT TRBJ1-1 14 TRBV6-1 NA TRBD1
CASSRNSGRAFYEQYF TGCGCCAGCAGCAGGAACAGCGGGAGGGCCTTCTACGAGCAGTACTTC TRBJ2-7 16 TRBV5-1 once TRBD2
CAISEADPYEQYF TGTGCCATCAGTGAGGCGGATCCCTACGAGCAGTACTTC TRBJ2-7 13 TRBV10-3 NA NA
CASREGNQPQHF TGTGCCAGTAGAGAGGGTAATCAGCCCCAGCATTTT TRBJ1-5 12 TRBV19 NA NA
CSVGGQGSYEQYF TGCAGCGTTGGCGGACAGGGATCGTACGAGCAGTACTTC TRBJ2-7 13 TRBV29-1 once TRBD1
CATSLGAETQYF TGTGCCACCAGCCTAGGGGCAGAGACCCAGTACTTC TRBJ2-5 12 TRBV15 NA NA
CASRQDSSYEQYF TGTGCCAGCAGACAGGATAGCTCCTACGAGCAGTACTTC TRBJ2-7 13 TRBV2 NA NA